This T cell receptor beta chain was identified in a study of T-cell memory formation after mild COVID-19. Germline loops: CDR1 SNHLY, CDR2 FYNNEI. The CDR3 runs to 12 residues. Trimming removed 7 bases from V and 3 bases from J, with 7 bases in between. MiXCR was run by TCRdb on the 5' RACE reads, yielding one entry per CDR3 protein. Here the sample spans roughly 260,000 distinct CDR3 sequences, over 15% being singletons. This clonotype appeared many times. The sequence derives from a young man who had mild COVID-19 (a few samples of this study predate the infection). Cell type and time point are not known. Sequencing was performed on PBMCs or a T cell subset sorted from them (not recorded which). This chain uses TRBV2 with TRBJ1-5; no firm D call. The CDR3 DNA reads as TGTGCCAGCAAACTGTACAATCAGCCCCAGCATTTT. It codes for CASKLYNQPQHF.